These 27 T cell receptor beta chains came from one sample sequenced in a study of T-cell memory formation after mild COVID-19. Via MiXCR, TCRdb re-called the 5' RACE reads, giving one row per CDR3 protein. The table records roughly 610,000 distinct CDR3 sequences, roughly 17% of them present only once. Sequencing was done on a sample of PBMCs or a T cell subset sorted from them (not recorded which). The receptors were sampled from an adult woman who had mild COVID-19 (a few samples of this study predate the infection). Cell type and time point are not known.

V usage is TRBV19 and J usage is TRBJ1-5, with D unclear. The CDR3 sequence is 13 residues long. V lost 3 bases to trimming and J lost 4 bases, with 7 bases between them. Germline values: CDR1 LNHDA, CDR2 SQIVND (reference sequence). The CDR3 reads CASSIPANQPQHF. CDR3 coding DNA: TGTGCCAGTAGTATCCCAGCAAATCAGCCCCAGCATTTT.

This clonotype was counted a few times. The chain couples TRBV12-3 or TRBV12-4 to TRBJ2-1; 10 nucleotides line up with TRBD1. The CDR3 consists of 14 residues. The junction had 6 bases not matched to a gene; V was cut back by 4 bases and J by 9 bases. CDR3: CASSSPDRGTEQFF. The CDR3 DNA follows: TGTGCCAGCAGTTCTCCGGACAGGGGGACTGAGCAGTTCTTC.

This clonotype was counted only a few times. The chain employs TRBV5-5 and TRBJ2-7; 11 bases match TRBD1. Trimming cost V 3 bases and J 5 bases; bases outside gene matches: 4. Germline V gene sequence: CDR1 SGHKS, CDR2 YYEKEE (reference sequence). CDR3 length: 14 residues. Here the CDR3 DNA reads TGTGCCAGCAGCTCCAGGACAGGGGGCAACGAGCAGTACTTC. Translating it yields CASSSRTGGNEQYF.

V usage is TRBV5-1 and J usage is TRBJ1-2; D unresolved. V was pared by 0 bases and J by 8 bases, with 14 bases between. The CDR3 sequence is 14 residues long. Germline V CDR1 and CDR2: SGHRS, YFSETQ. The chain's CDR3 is CASSLEPQEGGYTF. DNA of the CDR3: TGCGCCAGCAGCTTGGAGCCCCAGGAAGGGGGCTACACCTTC.

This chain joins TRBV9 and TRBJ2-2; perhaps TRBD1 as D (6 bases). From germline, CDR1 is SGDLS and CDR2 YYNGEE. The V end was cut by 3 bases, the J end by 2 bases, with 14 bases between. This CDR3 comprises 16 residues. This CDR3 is CASSADGGPNTGELFF. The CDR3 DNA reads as TGTGCCAGCAGCGCTGATGGGGGCCCAAACACCGGGGAGCTGTTTTTT. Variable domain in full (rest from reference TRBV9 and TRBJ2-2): DSGVTQTPKHLITATGQRVTLRCSPRSGDLSVYWYQQSLDQGLQFLIQYYNGEERAKGNILERFSAQQFPDLHSELNLSSLELGDSALYFCASSADGGPNTGELFFGEGSRLTVL.

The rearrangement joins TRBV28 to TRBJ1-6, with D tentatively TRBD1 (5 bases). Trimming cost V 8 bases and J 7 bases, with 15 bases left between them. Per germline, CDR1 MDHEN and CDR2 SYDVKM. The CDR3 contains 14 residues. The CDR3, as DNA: TGTGCCAGCCGACGGGACGGGACGAATTCACCCCTCCACTTT. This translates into CASRRDGTNSPLHF.

The CDR3 coding sequence is TGTGCCAGCAGCGCAGACGGGGGAGGCTATTACGAGCAGTACTTC. Amino acids: CASSADGGGYYEQYF. The chain uses TRBV9 and TRBJ2-7; TRBD2 is a possible D gene (6 bases). The CDR3 runs 15 residues. Trimming pared 3 bases from V and 4 bases from J, leaving 17 bases between. Germline-derived CDR1 and CDR2 are SGDLS and YYNGEE.

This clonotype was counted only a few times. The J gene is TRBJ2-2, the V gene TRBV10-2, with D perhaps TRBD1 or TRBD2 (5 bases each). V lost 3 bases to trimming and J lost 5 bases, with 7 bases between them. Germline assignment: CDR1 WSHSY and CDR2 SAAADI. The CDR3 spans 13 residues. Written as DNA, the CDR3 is TGCGCCAGCAGTGACTGGGGGACCGGGGAGCTGTTTTTT. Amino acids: CASSDWGTGELFF.

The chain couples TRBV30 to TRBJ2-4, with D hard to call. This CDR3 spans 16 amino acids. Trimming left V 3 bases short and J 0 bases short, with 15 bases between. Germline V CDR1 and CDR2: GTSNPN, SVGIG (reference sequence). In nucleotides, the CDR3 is TGTGCCTGGAGGGCCCCTTGGAGCCTAGCCAAAAACATTCAGTACTTC. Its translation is CAWRAPWSLAKNIQYF.

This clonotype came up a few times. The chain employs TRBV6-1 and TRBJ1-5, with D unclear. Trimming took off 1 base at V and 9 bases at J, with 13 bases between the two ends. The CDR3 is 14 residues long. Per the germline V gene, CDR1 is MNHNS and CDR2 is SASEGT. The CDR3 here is CASSEVGVGRPQHF. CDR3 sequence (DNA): TGTGCCAGCAGTGAAGTGGGTGTGGGTCGGCCCCAGCATTTT.

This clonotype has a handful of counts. The CDR3 DNA sequence: TGTGCCATCAGTGAGTGGTACGAGCAGTACTTC. Its protein product is CAISEWYEQYF. The chain joins TRBV10-3 to TRBJ2-7; D is unresolved. Trimming removed 1 base at V and 4 bases at J, with 2 bases between. Germline V CDR1 and CDR2: ENHRY, SYGVKD. This CDR3 comprises 11 residues.

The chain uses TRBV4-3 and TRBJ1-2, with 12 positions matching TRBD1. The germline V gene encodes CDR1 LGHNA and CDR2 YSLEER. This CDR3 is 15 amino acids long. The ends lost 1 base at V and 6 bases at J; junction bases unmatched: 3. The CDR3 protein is CASSQAGTGGDGYTF. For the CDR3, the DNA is TGCGCCAGCAGCCAAGCCGGGACAGGGGGCGATGGCTACACCTTC.

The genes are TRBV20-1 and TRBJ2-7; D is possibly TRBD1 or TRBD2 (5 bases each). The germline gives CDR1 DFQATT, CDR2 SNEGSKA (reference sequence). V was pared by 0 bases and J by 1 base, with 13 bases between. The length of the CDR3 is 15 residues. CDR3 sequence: CSARDRGGRSYEQYF. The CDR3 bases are TGCAGTGCTAGAGATCGGGGCGGGCGGTCCTACGAGCAGTACTTC.

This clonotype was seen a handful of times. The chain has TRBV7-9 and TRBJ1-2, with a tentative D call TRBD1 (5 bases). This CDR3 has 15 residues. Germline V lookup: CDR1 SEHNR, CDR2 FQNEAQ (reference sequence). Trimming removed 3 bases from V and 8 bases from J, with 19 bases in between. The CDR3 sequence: CASSLTAGSTMGYTF. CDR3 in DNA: TGTGCCAGCAGCTTGACAGCGGGCTCCACTATGGGCTACACCTTC.

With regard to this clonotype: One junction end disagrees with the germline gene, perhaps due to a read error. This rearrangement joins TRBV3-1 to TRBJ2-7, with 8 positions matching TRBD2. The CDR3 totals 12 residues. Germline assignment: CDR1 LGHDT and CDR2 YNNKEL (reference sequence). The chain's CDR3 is CASSQGQAGVHF. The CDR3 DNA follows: TGTGCCAGCAGCCAGGGGCAAGCGGGAGTTCACTTC.

DNA for the CDR3: TGTGCCATCAGATCGGGACTAGCGGACGATGAGCAGTTCTTC. It encodes CAIRSGLADDEQFF. The gene calls are TRBV10-3 and TRBJ2-1; TRBD2 agrees at 11 bases. V trimming: 6 bases; J trimming: 8 bases; junction bases outside the gene matches: 6. CDR1 is ENHRY and CDR2 is SYGVKD in the germline V gene. The length of the CDR3 is 14 residues.

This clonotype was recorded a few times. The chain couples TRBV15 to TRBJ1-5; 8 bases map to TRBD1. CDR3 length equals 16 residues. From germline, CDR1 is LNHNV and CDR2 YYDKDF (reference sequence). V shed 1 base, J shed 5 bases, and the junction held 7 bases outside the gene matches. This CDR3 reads CATSRGQGQGDQPQHF. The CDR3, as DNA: TGTGCCACCAGCAGAGGACAAGGACAGGGAGATCAGCCCCAGCATTTT. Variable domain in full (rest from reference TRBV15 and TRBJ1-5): DAMVIQNPRYQVTQFGKPVTLSCSQTLNHNVMYWYQQKSSQAPKLLFHYYDKDFNNEADTPDNFQSRRPNTSFCFLDIRSPGLGDTAMYLCATSRGQGQGDQPQHFGDGTRLSIL.

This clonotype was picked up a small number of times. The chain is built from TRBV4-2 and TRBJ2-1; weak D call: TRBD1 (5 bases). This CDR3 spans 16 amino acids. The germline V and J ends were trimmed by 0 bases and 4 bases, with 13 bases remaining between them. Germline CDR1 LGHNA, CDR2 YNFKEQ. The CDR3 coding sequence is TGTGCCAGCAGCCAAGAGGGATCAGGGTCGTACAATGAGCAGTTCTTC. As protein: CASSQEGSGSYNEQFF.

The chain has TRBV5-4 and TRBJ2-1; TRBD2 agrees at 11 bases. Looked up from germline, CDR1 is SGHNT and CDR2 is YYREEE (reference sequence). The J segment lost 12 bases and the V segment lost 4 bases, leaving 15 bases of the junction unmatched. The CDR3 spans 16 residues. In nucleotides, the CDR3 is TGTGCCAGCAGCGTAACCGGGACAGCCGGGACTAGCGGGCAGTTCTTC. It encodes CASSVTGTAGTSGQFF.

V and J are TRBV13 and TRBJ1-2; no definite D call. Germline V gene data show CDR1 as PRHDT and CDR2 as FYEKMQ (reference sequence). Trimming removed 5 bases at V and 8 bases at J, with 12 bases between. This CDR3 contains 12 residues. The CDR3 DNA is TGTGCCAGCAGCCCCGCCGGTTTCGGCTACACCTTC. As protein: CASSPAGFGYTF. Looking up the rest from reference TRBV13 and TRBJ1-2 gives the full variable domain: AAGVIQSPRHLIKEKRETATLKCYPIPRHDTVYWYQQGPGQDPQFLISFYEKMQSDKGSIPDRFSAQQFSDYHSELNMSSLELGDSALYFCASSPAGFGYTFGSGTRLTVV.

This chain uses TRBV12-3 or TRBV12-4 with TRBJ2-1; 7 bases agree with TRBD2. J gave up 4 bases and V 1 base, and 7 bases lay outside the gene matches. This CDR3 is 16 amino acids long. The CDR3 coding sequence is TGTGCCAGCAGTTTAGACCCTAGCGGCCTGTACAATGAGCAGTTCTTC. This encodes CASSLDPSGLYNEQFF.

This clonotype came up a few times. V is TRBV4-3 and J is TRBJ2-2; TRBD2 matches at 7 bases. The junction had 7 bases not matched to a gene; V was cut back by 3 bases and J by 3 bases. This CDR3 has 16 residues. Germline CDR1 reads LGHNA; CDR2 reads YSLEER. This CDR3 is CASSQETSEDTGELFF. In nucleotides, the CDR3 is TGCGCCAGCAGCCAGGAAACTAGCGAAGACACCGGGGAGCTGTTTTTT.

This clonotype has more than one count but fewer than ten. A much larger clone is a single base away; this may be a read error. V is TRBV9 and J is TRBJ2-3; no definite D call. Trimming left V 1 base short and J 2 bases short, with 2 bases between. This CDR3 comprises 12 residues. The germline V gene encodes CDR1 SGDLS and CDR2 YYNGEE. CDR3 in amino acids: CASSVYTDTQYF. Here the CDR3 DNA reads TGTGCCAGCAGCGTATACACAGATACGCAGTATTTT.

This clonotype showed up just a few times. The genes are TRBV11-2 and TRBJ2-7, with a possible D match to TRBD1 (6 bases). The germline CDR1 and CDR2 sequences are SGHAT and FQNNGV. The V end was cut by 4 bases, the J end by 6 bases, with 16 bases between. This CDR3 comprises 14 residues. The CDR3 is CASSSKQGLGEQYF. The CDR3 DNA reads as TGTGCCAGCAGCTCAAAACAGGGTCTCGGCGAGCAGTACTTC.

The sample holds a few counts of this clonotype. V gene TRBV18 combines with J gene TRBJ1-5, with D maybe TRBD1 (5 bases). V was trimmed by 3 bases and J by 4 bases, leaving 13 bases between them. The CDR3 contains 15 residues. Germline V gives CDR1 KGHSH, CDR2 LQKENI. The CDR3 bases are TGTGCCAGCTCACCTACGACGGGGGGAAATCAGCCCCAGCATTTT. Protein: CASSPTTGGNQPQHF.

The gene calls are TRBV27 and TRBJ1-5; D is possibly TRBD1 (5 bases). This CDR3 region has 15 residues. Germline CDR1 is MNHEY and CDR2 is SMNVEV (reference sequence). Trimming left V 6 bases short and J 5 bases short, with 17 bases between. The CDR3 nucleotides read TGTGCCAGCAGGGGGCATTCCAGGATCGATCAGCCCCAGCATTTT. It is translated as CASRGHSRIDQPQHF.

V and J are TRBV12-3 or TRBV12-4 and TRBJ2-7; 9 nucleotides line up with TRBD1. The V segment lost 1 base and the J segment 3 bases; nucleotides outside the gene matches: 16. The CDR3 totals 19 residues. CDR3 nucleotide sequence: TGTGCCAGCAGTTTAGTTCATAACGGGAGGACAGGGGATATCTACGAGCAGTACTTC. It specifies CASSLVHNGRTGDIYEQYF.